A single T cell receptor beta chain is shown here with its context. This sample is drawn from a study of T cells expressing NK-cell markers. Beta-chain TCR cDNA was generated via 5'RACE template switching with UMIs. TCRdb reanalyzed the 5' RACE reads and collapses them to one entry per CDR3 protein, without DNA. This sample's table reports a few hundred thousand distinct CDR3 sequences. This CDR3 spans 14 amino acids. Germline assignment: CDR1 MNHEY and CDR2 SMNVEV (reference sequence). The receptor's source is a man between 18 and 69 years old in good health. The chain combines TRBV27 with TRBJ2-1; the TCRdb call, TRBD1, lacks DNA for checking. The sequencing input was blood T cells: a sorted CD56 or NKG2C T cell subset, CD4+ or CD8+ T cells, or bulk PBMC T cells (not recorded which). CDR3: CASSGYRGGNEQFF.